The 13 T cell receptor beta chains given below trace back to one sample, sequenced in a study of T cell repertoires in cytomegalovirus infection. A single record per CDR3 protein comes from TCRdb applying MiXCR to the reads. Altogether about 900,000 distinct CDR3 sequences are present, about a third being singletons, with the ten largest covering around 15%. These receptors are not linked to any known antigen. The specimen was cultured CD8+ T cells from PBMCs, collected from culture after CMV antigen stimulation. The source of these receptors is a human donor in good health (CMV status not recorded). Some clones in this sample may be carry-over from other donors' samples.

This chain connects TRBV7-8 to TRBJ2-7; 10 bases map to TRBD1. The germline CDR1 and CDR2 sequences are SGHVS and FQNEAQ. V lost 7 bases and J lost 5; bases outside the gene matches: 14. The length of the CDR3 is 16 residues. Written as DNA, the CDR3 is TGTGCCAGCAACCTACTAGGACAGGGGGTGAACGACGAGCAGTACGTC. As protein: CASNLLGQGVNDEQYV.

In its sample, this clonotype was seen many times. The J gene is TRBJ2-1, the V gene TRBV6-1; D not certain. The CDR3 runs to 14 residues. Trimming left V 4 bases short and J 6 bases short, with 13 bases between. Germline V gene lookup returns CDR1 MNHNS and CDR2 SASEGT. Here the CDR3 reads CASSARAPFNEQFF. DNA for the CDR3: TGTGCCAGCAGTGCACGTGCACCGTTCAATGAGCAGTTCTTC.

This clonotype was seen only a few times. This chain uses TRBV6-2 or TRBV6-3 with TRBJ2-1, with D uncertain. The CDR3 runs 14 residues. In germline, CDR1 is MNHEY, CDR2 SVGEGT. The germline V and J ends were trimmed by 6 bases and 1 base, with 10 bases remaining between them. CDR3 nucleotide sequence: TGTGCCAGCAGCCGTACTCTATCCTACAATGAGCAGTTCTTC. Protein sequence: CASSRTLSYNEQFF.

This chain's CDR3 is CASSSPSGGPSSYNEQFF. The CDR3 DNA reads TGTGCCAGCAGTTCACCTAGCGGGGGGCCGAGCTCCTACAATGAGCAGTTCTTC. The V call is TRBV28, the J call TRBJ2-1; 11 bases fit TRBD2. The CDR3 loop spans 18 amino acids. CDR1 MDHEN and CDR2 SYDVKM come from the germline V gene. J was trimmed by 0 bases and V by 4 bases; bases with no gene match: 8.

This clonotype was seen at least ten times. The gene calls are TRBV7-8 and TRBJ2-5, with 7 bases identical to TRBD2. J lost 5 bases, V lost 4 bases, and 13 bases had no gene match. This CDR3 comprises 16 residues. Germline values: CDR1 SGHVS, CDR2 FQNEAQ. The CDR3 reads CASSSRSRGKRETQYF. CDR3 in DNA: TGTGCCAGCAGCTCCCGGTCGCGGGGGAAAAGGGAGACCCAGTACTTC.

The table lists this clonotype with a few counts. The V call is TRBV19, the J call TRBJ1-1; no clear D. With 5 bases removed from V and 4 bases from J, the gap between germline ends came to 8 bases. Per germline, CDR1 LNHDA and CDR2 SQIVND (reference sequence). This CDR3 contains 12 residues. Here the CDR3 DNA reads TGTGCCAGTAGTGGGTATACCACTGAAGCTTTCTTT. Protein: CASSGYTTEAFF.

This chain joins TRBV20-1 and TRBJ2-7, with 7 bases lining up with TRBD2. This CDR3 is 12 amino acids long. CDR1 and CDR2 from the germline V gene are DFQATT and SNEGSKA (reference sequence). Losses at the gene ends were 3 bases for V and 5 bases for J; bases not matched to a gene: 4. In nucleotides, the CDR3 is TGCAGTGCTAGGGGAAGCGGGAACGAGCAGTACTTC. Amino acids: CSARGSGNEQYF.

The chain joins TRBV19 to TRBJ2-1; 10 bases map to TRBD2. From germline, CDR1 is LNHDA and CDR2 SQIVND (reference sequence). The CDR3 has 15 amino acids. With 3 bases clipped from V and 9 bases from J, the junction kept 8 bases outside the gene matches. In DNA form, the CDR3 reads TGTGCCAGTAGTATGGGGCTAGCGGGGGAGGGTGAGCAGTTCTTC. It yields the protein CASSMGLAGEGEQFF.

This clonotype was counted many times. The chain joins TRBV7-6 to TRBJ2-1; D remains ambiguous. The CDR3 runs to 14 residues. Germline values: CDR1 SGHVS, CDR2 FNYEAQ. Deletions cut 1 base from V and 4 bases from J, with 8 bases between. In DNA, the CDR3 is TGTGCCAGCAGCTTAGGGGCAAGTTACAATGAGCAGTTCTTC. Amino acid sequence: CASSLGASYNEQFF.

There are a few counts of this clonotype. The chain combines TRBV5-5 with TRBJ1-4; D call uncertain. This CDR3 spans 14 amino acids. Germline CDR1 and CDR2: SGHKS and YYEKEE (reference sequence). Trimming took 0 bases from V and 4 from J, leaving 7 bases between them. The CDR3 nucleotides read TGTGCCAGCAGCTTGGGCATAGGTAATGAAAAACTGTTTTTT. It codes for CASSLGIGNEKLFF.

This clonotype has more than one count but fewer than ten. CDR3 bases: TGTGCCACCAGTGATCCCGGAAATCAGCCCCAGCATTTT. Its translation: CATSDPGNQPQHF. The gene calls are TRBV24-1 and TRBJ1-5; D remains ambiguous. There are 13 residues in the CDR3. V was cut by 3 bases and J by 4 bases, with 6 bases left in between. Germline assignment: CDR1 KGHDR and CDR2 SFDVKD.

The chain uses TRBV6-2 or TRBV6-3 and TRBJ2-6, with D possibly matching TRBD1 (5 bases). The CDR3 extends over 18 amino acids. Germline V gene data show CDR1 as MNHEY and CDR2 as SVGEGT. V dropped 0 bases and J dropped 0 bases, with 12 bases sitting between them. CDR3 nucleotide sequence: TGTGCCAGCAGTTACTCCGACAGCCTAAGCTCTGGGGCCAACGTCCTGACTTTC. It specifies CASSYSDSLSSGANVLTF.

The chain carries TRBV13 and TRBJ1-3; no clear D. The germline V gene has CDR1 PRHDT and CDR2 FYEKMQ (reference sequence). This CDR3 has 16 residues. Trimming took 6 bases from V and 0 from J, leaving 15 bases between them. The CDR3 DNA reads TGTGCCAGCAGTCGACCCGGCTTGAGCTCTGGAAACACCATATATTTT. Translating it yields CASSRPGLSSGNTIYF.